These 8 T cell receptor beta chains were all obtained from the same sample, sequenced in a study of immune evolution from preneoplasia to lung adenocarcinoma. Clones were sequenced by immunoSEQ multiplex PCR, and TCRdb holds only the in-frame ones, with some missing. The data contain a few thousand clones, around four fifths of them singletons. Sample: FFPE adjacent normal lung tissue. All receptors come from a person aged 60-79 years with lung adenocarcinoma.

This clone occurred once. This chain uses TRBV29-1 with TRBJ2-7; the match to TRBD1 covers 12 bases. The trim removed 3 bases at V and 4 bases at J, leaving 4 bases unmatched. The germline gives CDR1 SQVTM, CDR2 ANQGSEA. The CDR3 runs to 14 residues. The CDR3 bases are TGCAGCGTTGATATGGGACAGGGGGCTTACGAGCAGTACTTC. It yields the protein CSVDMGQGAYEQYF.

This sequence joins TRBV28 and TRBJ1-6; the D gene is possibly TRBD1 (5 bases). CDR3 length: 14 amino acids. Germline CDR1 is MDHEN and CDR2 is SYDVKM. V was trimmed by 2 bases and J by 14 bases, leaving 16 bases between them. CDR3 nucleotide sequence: TGTGCCAGCAGTTTAAGGATGGTGGGGGGGTCCCTCCACTTT. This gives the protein CASSLRMVGGSLHF.

The CDR3 protein is CASSQLAGFDEKLFF. The CDR3 region has the DNA TGCGCCAGCAGCCAATTGGCAGGGTTTGATGAAAAACTGTTTTTT. The V and J genes are TRBV4-1 and TRBJ1-4; a possible D gene is TRBD1 (5 bases). The V end was cut by 2 bases, the J end by 6 bases, with 13 bases between. Per the germline V gene, CDR1 is MGHRA and CDR2 is YSYEKL. This CDR3 is 15 amino acids long.

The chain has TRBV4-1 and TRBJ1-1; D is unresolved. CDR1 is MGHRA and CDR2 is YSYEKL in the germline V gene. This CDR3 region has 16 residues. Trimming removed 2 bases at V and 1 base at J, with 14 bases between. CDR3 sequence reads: CASSQPRNPSNTEAFF. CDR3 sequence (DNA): TGCGCCAGCAGCCAACCGAGAAACCCATCGAACACTGAAGCTTTCTTT.

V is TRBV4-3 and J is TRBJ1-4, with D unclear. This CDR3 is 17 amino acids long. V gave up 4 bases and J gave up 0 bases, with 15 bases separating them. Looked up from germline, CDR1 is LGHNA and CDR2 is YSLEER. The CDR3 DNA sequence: TGCGCCAGCAGCCCTGGTATGGGTAATCCAACTAATGAAAAACTGTTTTTT. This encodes CASSPGMGNPTNEKLFF.

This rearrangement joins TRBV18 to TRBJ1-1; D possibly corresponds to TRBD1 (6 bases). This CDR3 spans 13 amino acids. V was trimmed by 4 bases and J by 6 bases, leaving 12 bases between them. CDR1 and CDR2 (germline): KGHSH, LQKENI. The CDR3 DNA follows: TGTGCCAGCTCACTTTCAGGGGCCTCTGAAGCTTTCTTT. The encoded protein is CASSLSGASEAFF.

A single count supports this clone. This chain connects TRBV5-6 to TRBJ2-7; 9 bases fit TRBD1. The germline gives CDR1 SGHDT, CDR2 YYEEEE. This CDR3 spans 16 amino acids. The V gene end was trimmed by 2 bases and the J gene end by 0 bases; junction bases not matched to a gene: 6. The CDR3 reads CASSFLGTGTSYEQYF. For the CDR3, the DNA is TGTGCCAGCAGCTTCCTCGGGACAGGGACCTCCTACGAGCAGTACTTC. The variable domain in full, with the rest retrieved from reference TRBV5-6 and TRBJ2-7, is DAGVTQSPTHLIKTRGQQVTLRCSPKSGHDTVSWYQQALGQGPQFIFQYYEEEERQRGNFPDRFSGHQFPNYSSELNVNALLLGDSALYLCASSFLGTGTSYEQYFGPGTRLTVT.

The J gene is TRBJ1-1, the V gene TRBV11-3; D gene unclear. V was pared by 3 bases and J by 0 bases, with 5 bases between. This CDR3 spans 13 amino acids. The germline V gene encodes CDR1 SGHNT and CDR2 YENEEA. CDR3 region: CASSFQVNTEAFF. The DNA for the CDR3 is TGTGCCAGCAGCTTTCAGGTGAACACTGAAGCTTTCTTT.